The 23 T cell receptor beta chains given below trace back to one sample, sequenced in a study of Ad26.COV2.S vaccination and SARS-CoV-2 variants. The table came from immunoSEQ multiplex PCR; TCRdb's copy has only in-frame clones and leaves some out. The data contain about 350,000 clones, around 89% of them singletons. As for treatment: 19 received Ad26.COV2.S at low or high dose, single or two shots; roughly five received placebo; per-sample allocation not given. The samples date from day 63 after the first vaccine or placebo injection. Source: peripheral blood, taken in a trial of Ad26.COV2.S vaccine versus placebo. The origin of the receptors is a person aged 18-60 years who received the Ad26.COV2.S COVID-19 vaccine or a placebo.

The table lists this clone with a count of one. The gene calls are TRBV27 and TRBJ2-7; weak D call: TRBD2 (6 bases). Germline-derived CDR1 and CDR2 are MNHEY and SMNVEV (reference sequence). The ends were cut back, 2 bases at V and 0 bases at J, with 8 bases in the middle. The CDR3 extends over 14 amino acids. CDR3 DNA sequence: TGTGCCAGCAGTTTAAGGAGGGACTCCTACGAGCAGTACTTC. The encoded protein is CASSLRRDSYEQYF.

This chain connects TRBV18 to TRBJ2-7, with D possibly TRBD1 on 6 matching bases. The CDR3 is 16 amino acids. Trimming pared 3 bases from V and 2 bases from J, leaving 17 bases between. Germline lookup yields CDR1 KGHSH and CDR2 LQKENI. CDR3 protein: CASSPSGAQGTYEQYF. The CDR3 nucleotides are TGTGCCAGCTCACCCTCAGGGGCCCAGGGAACCTACGAGCAGTACTTC.

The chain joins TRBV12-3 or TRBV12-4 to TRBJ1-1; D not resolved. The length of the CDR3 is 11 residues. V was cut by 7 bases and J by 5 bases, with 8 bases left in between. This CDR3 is CASTSRTEAFF. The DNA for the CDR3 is TGTGCCAGCACCTCCAGGACTGAAGCTTTCTTT.

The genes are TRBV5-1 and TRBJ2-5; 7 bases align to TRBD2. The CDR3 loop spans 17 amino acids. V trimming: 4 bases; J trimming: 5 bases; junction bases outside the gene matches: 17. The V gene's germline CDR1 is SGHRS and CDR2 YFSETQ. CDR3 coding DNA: TGCGCCAGCAGCCCGACCCGGGGGGACCGAACAAGGGAGACCCAGTACTTC. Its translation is CASSPTRGDRTRETQYF.

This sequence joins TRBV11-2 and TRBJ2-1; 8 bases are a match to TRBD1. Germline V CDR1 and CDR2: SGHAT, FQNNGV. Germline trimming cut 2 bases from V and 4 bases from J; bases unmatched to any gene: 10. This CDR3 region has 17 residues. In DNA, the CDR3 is TGTGCCAGCAGCTTATATTACGGGACAGGATTTTACAATGAGCAGTTCTTC. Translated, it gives CASSLYYGTGFYNEQFF.

CDR3 protein: CASSEFGGRGEKLFF. As DNA, the CDR3 is TGTGCCAGCAGTGAATTTGGGGGACGAGGGGAAAAACTGTTTTTT. J is TRBJ1-4 and V is TRBV25-1; a weak D match, TRBD1 (5 bases). Germline CDR1 reads MGHDK; CDR2 reads SYGVNS. Trimming pared 1 base from V and 8 bases from J, leaving 14 bases between. The CDR3 is 15 amino acids. Filled out from reference TRBV25-1 and TRBJ1-4, the complete variable domain reads EADIYQTPRYLVIGTGKKITLECSQTMGHDKMYWYQQDPGMELHLIHYSYGVNSTEKGDLSSESTVSRIRTEHFPLTLESARPSHTSQYLCASSEFGGRGEKLFFGSGTQLSVL.

CDR3 sequence (DNA): TGTGCCAGTCGCCGCGACTCTACAGGGGGCCGGCAGCCCCAGCATTTT. Residues: CASRRDSTGGRQPQHF. The V gene is TRBV19, the J gene TRBJ1-5, with 9 positions matching TRBD1. The CDR3 is 16 residues long. Germline CDR1 is LNHDA and CDR2 is SQIVND (reference sequence). With V trimmed by 8 bases and J by 7 bases, 15 bases remained unmatched.

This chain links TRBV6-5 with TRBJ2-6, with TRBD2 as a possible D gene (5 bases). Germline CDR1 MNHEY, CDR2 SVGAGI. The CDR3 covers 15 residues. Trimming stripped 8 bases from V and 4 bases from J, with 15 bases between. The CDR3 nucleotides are TGTGCCAGCGGGGAGACAAGGTTCGGGGCCAACGTCCTGACTTTC. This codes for CASGETRFGANVLTF.

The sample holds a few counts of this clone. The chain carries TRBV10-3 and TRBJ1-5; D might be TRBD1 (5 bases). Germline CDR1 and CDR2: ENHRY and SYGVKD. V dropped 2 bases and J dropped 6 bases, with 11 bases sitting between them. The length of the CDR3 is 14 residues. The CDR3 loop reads CAISEPGFGQPQHF. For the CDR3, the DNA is TGTGCCATCAGTGAGCCAGGGTTTGGTCAGCCCCAGCATTTT.

The CDR3 coding sequence is TGCGCCAGCAGCCAATCATCCCCCAGGAAAAACTATGGCTACACCTTC. This sequence encodes CASSQSSPRKNYGYTF. The genes are TRBV4-1 and TRBJ1-2; no reliable D call. V lost 2 bases and J 2 bases, leaving 15 bases between the germline ends. Germline CDR1 and CDR2: MGHRA and YSYEKL. The CDR3 extends over 16 amino acids.

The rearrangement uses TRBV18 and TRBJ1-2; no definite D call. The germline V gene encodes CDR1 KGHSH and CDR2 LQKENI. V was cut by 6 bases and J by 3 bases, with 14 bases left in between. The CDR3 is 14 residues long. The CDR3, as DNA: TGTGCCAGCTCCCCAGGAAGCACCGACTATGGCTACACCTTC. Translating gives CASSPGSTDYGYTF.

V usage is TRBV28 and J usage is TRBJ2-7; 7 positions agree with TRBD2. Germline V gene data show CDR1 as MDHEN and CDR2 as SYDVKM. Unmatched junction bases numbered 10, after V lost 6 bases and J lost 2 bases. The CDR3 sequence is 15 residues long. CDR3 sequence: CASSRGLVDPYEQYF. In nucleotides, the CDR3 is TGTGCCAGCAGCCGAGGACTAGTCGACCCCTACGAGCAGTACTTC.

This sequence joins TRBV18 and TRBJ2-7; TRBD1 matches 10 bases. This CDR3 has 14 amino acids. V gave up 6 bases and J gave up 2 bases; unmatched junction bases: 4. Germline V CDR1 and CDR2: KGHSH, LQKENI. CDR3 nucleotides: TGTGCCAGCTCCCAAGGGACAGGGGCCTACGAGCAGTACTTC. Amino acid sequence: CASSQGTGAYEQYF.

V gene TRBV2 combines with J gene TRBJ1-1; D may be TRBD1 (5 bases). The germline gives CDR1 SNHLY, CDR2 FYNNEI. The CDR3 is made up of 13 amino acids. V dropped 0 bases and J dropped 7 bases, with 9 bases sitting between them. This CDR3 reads CASSEARQLEAFF. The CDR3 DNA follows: TGTGCCAGCAGTGAAGCCCGACAGCTTGAAGCTTTCTTT.

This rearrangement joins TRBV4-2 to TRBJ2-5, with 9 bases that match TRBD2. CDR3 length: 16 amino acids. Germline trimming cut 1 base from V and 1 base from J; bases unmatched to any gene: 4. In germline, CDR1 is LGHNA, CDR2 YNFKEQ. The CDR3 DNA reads TGTGCCAGCAGCCAAGGGGCTAGCGGGGTCCAAGAGACCCAGTACTTC. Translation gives CASSQGASGVQETQYF.

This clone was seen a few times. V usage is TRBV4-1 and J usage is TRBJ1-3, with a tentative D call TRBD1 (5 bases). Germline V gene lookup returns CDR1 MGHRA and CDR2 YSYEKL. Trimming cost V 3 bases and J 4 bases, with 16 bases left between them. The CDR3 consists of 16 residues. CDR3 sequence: CASSQGRGSRGNTIYF. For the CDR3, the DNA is TGCGCCAGCAGCCAGGGGAGGGGATCTAGAGGAAACACCATATATTTT.

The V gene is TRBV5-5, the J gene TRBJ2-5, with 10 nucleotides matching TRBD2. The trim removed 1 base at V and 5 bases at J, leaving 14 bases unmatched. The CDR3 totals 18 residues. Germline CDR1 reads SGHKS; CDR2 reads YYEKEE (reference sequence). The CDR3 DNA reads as TGTGCCAGCAGCTTGTGGTTCCTAGCGGGAGCCACGGGGGAGACCCAGTACTTC. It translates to CASSLWFLAGATGETQYF.

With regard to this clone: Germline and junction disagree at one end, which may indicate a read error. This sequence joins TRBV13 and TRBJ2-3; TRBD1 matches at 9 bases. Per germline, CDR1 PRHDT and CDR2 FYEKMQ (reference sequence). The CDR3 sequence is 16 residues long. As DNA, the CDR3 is TGTGCCAGCAGTACAGGGGCCACAGGGGGCACTGATACGCAGTATTTT. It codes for CASSTGATGGTDTQYF.

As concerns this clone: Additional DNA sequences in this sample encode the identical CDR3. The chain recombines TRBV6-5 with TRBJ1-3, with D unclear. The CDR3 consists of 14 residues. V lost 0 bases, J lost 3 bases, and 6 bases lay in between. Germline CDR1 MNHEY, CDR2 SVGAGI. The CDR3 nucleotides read TGTGCCAGCAGTTACTCGGGCGGTGGAAACACCATATATTTT. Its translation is CASSYSGGGNTIYF.

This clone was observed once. CDR3 protein: CASRPPAGTNQPQHF. CDR3 nucleotide sequence: TGTGCCAGCAGACCCCCGGCAGGGACCAATCAGCCCCAGCATTTT. The chain joins TRBV28 to TRBJ1-5; D perhaps matches TRBD1 (5 bases). Germline values: CDR1 MDHEN, CDR2 SYDVKM. The CDR3 contains 15 residues. Trimming pared 6 bases from V and 3 bases from J, leaving 15 bases between.

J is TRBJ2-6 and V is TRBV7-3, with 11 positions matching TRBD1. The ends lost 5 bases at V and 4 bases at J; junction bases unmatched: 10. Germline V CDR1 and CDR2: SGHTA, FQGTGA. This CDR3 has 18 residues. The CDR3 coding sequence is TGTGCCAGCAGCCTAGTGGGACAGGGGGTGAGAGGGGCCAACGTCCTGACTTTC. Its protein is CASSLVGQGVRGANVLTF. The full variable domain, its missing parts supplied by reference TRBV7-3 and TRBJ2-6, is GAGVSQTPSNKVTEKGKYVELRCDPISGHTALYWYRQSLGQGPEFLIYFQGTGAADDSGLPNDRFFAVRPEGSVSTLKIQRTERGDSAVYLCASSLVGQGVRGANVLTFGAGSRLTVL.

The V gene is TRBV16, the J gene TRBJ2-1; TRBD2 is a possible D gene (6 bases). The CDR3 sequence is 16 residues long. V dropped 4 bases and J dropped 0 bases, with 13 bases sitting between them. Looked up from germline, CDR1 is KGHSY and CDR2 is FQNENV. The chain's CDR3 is CASSPLAGSSYNEQFF. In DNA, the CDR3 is TGTGCCAGCAGCCCCCTGGCGGGGAGCTCCTACAATGAGCAGTTCTTC.

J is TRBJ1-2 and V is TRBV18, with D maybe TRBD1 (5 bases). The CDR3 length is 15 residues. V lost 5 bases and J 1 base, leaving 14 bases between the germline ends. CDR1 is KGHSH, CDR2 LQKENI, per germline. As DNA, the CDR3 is TGTGCCAGCTCAAGGCAGGGAGAGCTTAACTATGGCTACACCTTC. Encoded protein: CASSRQGELNYGYTF. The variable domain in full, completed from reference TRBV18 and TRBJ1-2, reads NAGVMQNPRHLVRRRGQEARLRCSPMKGHSHVYWYRQLPEEGLKFMVYLQKENIIDESGMPKERFSAEFPKEGPSILRIQQVVRGDSAAYFCASSRQGELNYGYTFGSGTRLTVV.